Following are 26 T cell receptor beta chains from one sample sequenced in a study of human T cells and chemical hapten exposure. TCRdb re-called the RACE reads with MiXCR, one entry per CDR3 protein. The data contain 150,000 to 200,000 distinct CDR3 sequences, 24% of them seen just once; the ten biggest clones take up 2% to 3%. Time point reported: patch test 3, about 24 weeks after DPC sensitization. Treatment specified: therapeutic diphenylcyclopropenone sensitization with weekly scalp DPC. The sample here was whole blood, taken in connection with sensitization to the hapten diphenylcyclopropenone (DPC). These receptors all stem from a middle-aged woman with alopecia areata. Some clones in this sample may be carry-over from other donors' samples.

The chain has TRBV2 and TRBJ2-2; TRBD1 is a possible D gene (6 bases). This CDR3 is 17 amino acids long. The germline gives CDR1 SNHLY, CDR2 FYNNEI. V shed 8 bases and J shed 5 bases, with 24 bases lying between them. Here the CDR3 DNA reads TGTGCCAGCTCCCGCCAGGGGCGTCAAGTTGGAACCGGGGAGCTGTTTTTT. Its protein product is CASSRQGRQVGTGELFF.

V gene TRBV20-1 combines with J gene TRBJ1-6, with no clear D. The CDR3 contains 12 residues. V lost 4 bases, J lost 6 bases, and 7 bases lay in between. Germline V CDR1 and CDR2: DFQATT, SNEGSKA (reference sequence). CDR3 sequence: CSAKASNSPLHF. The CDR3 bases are TGCAGTGCTAAGGCCAGTAATTCACCCCTCCACTTT.

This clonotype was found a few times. CDR3 sequence reads: CAIGKQDNEQFF. The CDR3 nucleotides read TGTGCCATCGGTAAGCAAGACAATGAGCAGTTCTTC. The rearrangement links TRBV10-3 to TRBJ2-1; D is ambiguous. V shed 8 bases and J shed 5 bases, with 10 bases lying between them. This CDR3 has 12 residues. Germline V gene data show CDR1 as ENHRY and CDR2 as SYGVKD.

CDR3 nucleotides: TGTGCCAGCAGCTTCGGGATAGCAACTAATGAAAAACTGTTTTTT. Translating gives CASSFGIATNEKLFF. The chain joins TRBV11-2 to TRBJ1-4; no definite D call. The CDR3 has 15 residues. Trimming took 3 bases from V and 0 from J, leaving 8 bases between them. Germline CDR1 reads SGHAT; CDR2 reads FQNNGV.

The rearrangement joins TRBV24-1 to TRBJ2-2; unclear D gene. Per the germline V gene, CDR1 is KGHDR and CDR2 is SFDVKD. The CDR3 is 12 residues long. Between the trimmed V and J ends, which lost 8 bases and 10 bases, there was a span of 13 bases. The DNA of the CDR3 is TGTGCCACCAAGGGCATTCGTCCGGAGCTGTTTTTT. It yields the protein CATKGIRPELFF.

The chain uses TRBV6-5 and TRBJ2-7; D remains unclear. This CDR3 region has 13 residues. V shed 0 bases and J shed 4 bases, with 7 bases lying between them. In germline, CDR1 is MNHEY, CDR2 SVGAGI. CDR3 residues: CASSYSKGYEQYF. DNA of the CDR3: TGTGCCAGCAGTTACTCGAAGGGATACGAGCAGTACTTC.

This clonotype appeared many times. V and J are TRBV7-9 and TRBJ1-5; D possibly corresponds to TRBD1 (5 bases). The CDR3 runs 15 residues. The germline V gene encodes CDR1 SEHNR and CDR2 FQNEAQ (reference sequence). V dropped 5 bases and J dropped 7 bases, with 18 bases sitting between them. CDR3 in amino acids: CASSLEGGGGQPQHF. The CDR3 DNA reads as TGTGCCAGCAGCCTCGAGGGTGGGGGTGGACAGCCCCAGCATTTT.

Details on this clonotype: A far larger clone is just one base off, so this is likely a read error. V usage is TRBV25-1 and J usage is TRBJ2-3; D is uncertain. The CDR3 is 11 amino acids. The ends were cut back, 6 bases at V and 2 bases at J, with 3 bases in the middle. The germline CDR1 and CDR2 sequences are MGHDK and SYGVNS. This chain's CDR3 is CASSITDTQYF. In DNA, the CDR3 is TGTGCCAGCAGCATCACAGATACGCAGTATTTT.

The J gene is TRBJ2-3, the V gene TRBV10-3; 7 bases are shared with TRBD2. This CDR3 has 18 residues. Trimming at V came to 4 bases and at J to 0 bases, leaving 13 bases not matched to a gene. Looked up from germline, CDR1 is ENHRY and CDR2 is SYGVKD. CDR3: CAISAVWASGASTDTQYF. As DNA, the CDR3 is TGTGCCATCAGTGCGGTTTGGGCTAGCGGAGCTAGCACAGATACGCAGTATTTT.

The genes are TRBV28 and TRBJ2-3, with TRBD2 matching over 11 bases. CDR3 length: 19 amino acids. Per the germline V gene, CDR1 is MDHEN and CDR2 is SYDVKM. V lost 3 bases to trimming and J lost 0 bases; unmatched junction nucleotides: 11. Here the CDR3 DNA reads TGTGCCAGCAGTTTTTCCATAGCGGGAGGGACCTATAGCACAGATACGCAGTATTTT. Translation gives CASSFSIAGGTYSTDTQYF.

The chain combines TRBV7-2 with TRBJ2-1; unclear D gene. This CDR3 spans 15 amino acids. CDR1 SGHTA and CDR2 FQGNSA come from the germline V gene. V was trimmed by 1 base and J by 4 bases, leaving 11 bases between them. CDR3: CASSLEVSVYNEQFF. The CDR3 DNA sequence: TGTGCCAGCAGCTTAGAGGTATCGGTATACAATGAGCAGTTCTTC.

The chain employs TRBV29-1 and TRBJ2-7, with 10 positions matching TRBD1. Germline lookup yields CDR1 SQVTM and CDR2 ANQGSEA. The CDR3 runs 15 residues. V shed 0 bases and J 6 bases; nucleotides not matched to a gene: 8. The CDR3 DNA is TGCAGCGTTGAAGATACGACAGGGGGCCATCGCGAGCAGTACTTC. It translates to CSVEDTTGGHREQYF.

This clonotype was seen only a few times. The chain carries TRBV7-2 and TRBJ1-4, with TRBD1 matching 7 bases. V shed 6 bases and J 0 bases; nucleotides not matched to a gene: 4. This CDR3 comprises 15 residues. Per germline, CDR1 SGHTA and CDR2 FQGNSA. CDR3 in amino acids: CASRKDRATNEKLFF. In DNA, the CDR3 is TGTGCCAGCAGAAAAGACAGGGCAACTAATGAAAAACTGTTTTTT.

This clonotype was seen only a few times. CDR3 nucleotides: TGTGCCAGCTCACCGGGGACAGGTGACAACATGAACACTGAAGCTTTCTTT. It specifies CASSPGTGDNMNTEAFF. The chain has TRBV18 and TRBJ1-1, with 8 bases aligning to TRBD1. The CDR3 is 17 amino acids. V was clipped by 3 bases and J by 0 bases; unmatched bases: 9. The germline V gene has CDR1 KGHSH and CDR2 LQKENI.

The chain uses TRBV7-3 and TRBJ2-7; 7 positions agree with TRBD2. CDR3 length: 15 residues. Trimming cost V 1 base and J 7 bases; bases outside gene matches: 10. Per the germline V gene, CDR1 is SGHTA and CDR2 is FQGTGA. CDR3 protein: CASSLIAGAPREQYF. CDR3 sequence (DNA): TGTGCCAGCAGCTTAATCGCGGGAGCCCCTAGGGAGCAGTACTTC. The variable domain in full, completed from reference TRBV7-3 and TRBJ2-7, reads GAGVSQTPSNKVTEKGKYVELRCDPISGHTALYWYRQSLGQGPEFLIYFQGTGAADDSGLPNDRFFAVRPEGSVSTLKIQRTERGDSAVYLCASSLIAGAPREQYFGPGTRLTVT.

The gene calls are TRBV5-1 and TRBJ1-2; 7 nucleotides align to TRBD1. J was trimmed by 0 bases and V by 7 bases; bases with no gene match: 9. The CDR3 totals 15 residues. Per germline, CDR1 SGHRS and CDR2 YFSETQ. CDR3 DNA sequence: TGCGCCAGCCGGGGACAGCTCCTGGCTAACTATGGCTACACCTTC. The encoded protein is CASRGQLLANYGYTF. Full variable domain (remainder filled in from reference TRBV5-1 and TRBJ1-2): KAGVTQTPRYLIKTRGQQVTLSCSPISGHRSVSWYQQTPGQGLQFLFEYFSETQRNKGNFPGRFSGRQFSNSRSEMNVSTLELGDSALYLCASRGQLLANYGYTFGSGTRLTVV.

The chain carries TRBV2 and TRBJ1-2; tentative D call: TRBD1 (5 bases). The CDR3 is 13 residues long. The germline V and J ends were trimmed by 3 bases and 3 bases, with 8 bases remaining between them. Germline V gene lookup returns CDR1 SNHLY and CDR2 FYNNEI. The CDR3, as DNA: TGTGCCAGCAGTGAGAGGGGCGACTATGGCTACACCTTC. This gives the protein CASSERGDYGYTF. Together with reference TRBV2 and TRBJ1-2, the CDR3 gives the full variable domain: EPEVTQTPSHQVTQMGQEVILRCVPISNHLYFYWYRQILGQKVEFLVSFYNNEISEKSEIFDDQFSVERPDGSNFTLKIRSTKLEDSAMYFCASSERGDYGYTFGSGTRLTVV.

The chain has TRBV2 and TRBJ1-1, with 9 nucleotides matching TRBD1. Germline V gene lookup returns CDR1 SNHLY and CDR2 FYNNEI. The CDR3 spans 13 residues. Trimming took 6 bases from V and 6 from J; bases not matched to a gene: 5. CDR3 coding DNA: TGTGCCAGCAGCGGGACAGGGTTCTCTGAAGCTTTCTTT. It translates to CASSGTGFSEAFF.

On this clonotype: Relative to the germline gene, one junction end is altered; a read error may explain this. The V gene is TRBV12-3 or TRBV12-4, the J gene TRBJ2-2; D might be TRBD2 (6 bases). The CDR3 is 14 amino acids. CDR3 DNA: TGTGCTAGCAGTTTGGGGGGTACTATCGGGGAGCTGTTTTTT. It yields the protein CASSLGGTIGELFF.

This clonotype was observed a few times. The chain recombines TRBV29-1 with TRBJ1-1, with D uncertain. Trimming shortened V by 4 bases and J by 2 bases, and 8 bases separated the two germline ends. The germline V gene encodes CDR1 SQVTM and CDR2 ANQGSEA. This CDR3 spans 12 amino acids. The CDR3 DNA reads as TGCAGCGTTGCAGCACCCAACACTGAAGCTTTCTTT. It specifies CSVAAPNTEAFF.

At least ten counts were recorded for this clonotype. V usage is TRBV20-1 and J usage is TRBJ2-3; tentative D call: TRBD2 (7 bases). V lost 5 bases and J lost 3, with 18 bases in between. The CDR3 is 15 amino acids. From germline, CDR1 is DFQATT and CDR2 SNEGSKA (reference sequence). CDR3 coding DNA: TGCAGTGCTCCGTGGGCGGGGGCGGCGACAGATACGCAGTATTTT. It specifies CSAPWAGAATDTQYF.

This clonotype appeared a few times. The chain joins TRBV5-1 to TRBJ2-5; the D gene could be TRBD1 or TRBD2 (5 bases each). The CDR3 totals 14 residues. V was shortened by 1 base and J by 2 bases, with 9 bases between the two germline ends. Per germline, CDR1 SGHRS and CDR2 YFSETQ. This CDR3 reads CASSLWGNQETQYF. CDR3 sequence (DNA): TGCGCCAGCAGCTTGTGGGGGAATCAAGAGACCCAGTACTTC.

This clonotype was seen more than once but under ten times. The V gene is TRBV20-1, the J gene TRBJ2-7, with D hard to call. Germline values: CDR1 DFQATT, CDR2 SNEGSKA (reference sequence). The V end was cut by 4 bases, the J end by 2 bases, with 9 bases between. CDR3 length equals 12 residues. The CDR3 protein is CSATGQAYEQYF. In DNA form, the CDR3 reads TGCAGTGCTACCGGCCAGGCCTACGAGCAGTACTTC.

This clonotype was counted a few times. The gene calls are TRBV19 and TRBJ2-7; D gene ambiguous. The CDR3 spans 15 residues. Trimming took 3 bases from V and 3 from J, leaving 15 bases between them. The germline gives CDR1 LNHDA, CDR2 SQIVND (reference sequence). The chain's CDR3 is CASSMVGQVNYEQYF. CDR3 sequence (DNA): TGTGCCAGTAGTATGGTCGGCCAAGTGAACTACGAGCAGTACTTC.

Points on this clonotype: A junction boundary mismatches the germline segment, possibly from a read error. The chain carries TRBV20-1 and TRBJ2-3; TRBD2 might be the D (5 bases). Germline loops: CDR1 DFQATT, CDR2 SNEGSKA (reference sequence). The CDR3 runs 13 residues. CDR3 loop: CSVARVGTDTQNF. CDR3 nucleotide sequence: TGCAGTGTCGCGCGGGTGGGCACAGATACGCAGAATTTT.

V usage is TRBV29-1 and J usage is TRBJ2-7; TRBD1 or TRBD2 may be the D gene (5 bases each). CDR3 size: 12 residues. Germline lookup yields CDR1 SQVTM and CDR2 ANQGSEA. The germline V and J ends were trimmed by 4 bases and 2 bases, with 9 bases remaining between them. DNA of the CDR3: TGCAGCGTTGGGGACGGGCCCTACGAGCAGTACTTC. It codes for CSVGDGPYEQYF.